This paragraph reports one T cell receptor beta chain. This clonotype was counted ten times or more. Its antigen specificity is not known. No quality values exist for individual bases; no much larger clone is one base distant. The instrument given in TCRdb is Illumina HiSeq 1500. The public reads were run again by TCRdb, first through fastp at Q25 and then through MiXCR, and only productive beta chains were kept. When rows share a CDR3 protein, they turn into one entry using the most common DNA and genes. Counted in this sample were hundreds of thousands of distinct CDR3 sequences; about a tenth of them appeared once. 2.5% of the sample rests with the top ten. These data originate in a study of T cell repertoires in cytomegalovirus infection (dated by TCRdb to about 2019). The study in broad terms: Donor HLA type was relevant to the analysis, as public TCR beta signatures indicated carriage of CMV infection together with the matching HLA type. Findings and caveats that apply to the study as a whole: The ex vivo response was dominated by HLA-C-restricted CMV-specific TCR beta clonotypes, and the single most frequent clonotype in two of eight donors was supplied by these HLA-C-restricted clonotypes. In both this cohort and an independent cohort of 352 donors, the cumulative frequency of public TCR beta family members distinguished carriers of CMV infection plus the relevant HLA type.

Inclusive of the bounding cysteine and phenylalanine, the CDR3 is 13 residues long. The sequence is cut down to CDR3 DNA, 39 bases in frame from base 1. CDR1 and CDR2 (DFQATT, SNEGSKA) derive from the germline V gene (reference sequence). V loses 0 bases, J loses 2 bases, and the germline ends lie 6 bases apart. Specimen: PBMCs. The sequence links TRBV20-1 to TRBJ2-3; possibly the D gene is TRBD2, per 5 matching bases. This receptor was obtained from a human donor in good health (CMV status not recorded). Some clones in this sample may be carry-over from other donors' samples. The CDR3 amino acid sequence is: CSARDGLTDTQYF. The bases are TGCAGTGCTAGAGATGGACTCACAGATACGCAGTATTTT.